A single sample gave rise to the 28 T cell receptor beta chains below, sequenced in a study of shared clonotypes between healthy human individuals. Clones were read by immunoSEQ multiplex PCR, and TCRdb kept only the in-frame ones, dropping some. The table has some 2,500,000 clones, 92% seen once. Sequencing was performed on naive CD4+ T cells from PBMCs. The subset was: CD45RA+ positively selected. The source of these receptors is a man between 18 and 29 years old in good health. Some clones in this sample may be carry-over from other donors' samples.

This chain uses TRBV11-2 with TRBJ2-1; no clear D gene. The V end lost 4 bases, the J end lost 6 bases, and 7 bases lay between the germline ends. This CDR3 spans 12 amino acids. Germline assignment: CDR1 SGHAT and CDR2 FQNNGV. The CDR3 loop reads CASSSRSNEQFF. The CDR3 nucleotides are TGTGCCAGCAGCTCCCGTTCCAATGAGCAGTTCTTC.

The chain recombines TRBV11-2 with TRBJ1-2; D is unresolved. The CDR3 runs to 14 residues. Germline V gene sequence: CDR1 SGHAT, CDR2 FQNNGV. V was clipped by 5 bases and J by 4 bases, with 14 bases between them. CDR3 protein: CASSPPGLSYGYTF. DNA for the CDR3: TGTGCCAGCAGCCCTCCTGGGCTTTCCTATGGCTACACCTTC.

This clone was recorded once. This chain's CDR3 is CASSLDRVSYNEQFF. The CDR3 bases are TGTGCCAGCAGCCTAGACAGAGTTTCCTACAATGAGCAGTTCTTC. This sequence joins TRBV7-3 and TRBJ2-1; perhaps TRBD1 as D (5 bases). The CDR3 has 15 residues. V was shortened by 5 bases and J by 1 base, with 12 bases between the two germline ends. Germline CDR1 SGHTA, CDR2 FQGTGA.

With respect to this clone: In the same sample, other DNA sequences code for this CDR3. The V call is TRBV5-1, the J call TRBJ2-3; 8 nucleotides agree with TRBD1. The V gene's germline CDR1 is SGHRS and CDR2 YFSETQ. There are 14 residues in the CDR3. With 2 bases clipped from V and 4 bases from J, the junction kept 3 bases outside the gene matches. CDR3 sequence reads: CASSLGQGADTQYF. DNA for the CDR3: TGCGCCAGCAGCTTAGGACAGGGTGCAGATACGCAGTATTTT. Using reference TRBV5-1 and TRBJ2-3 for the parts outside the CDR3, the full variable domain is KAGVTQTPRYLIKTRGQQVTLSCSPISGHRSVSWYQQTPGQGLQFLFEYFSETQRNKGNFPGRFSGRQFSNSRSEMNVSTLELGDSALYLCASSLGQGADTQYFGPGTRLTVL.

The chain couples TRBV6-6 to TRBJ2-5, with TRBD1 matching over 7 bases. With V trimmed by 6 bases and J by 5 bases, 9 bases remained unmatched. There are 14 residues in the CDR3. Germline-derived CDR1 and CDR2 are MNHNY and SVGAGI (reference sequence). The CDR3 coding sequence is TGTGCCAGCAGCCTGAGGACAGGCCGTGAGACCCAGTACTTC. Residues: CASSLRTGRETQYF.

The chain combines TRBV15 with TRBJ2-7; the D gene is possibly TRBD2 (6 bases). Germline V gene lookup returns CDR1 LNHNV and CDR2 YYDKDF (reference sequence). The CDR3 contains 16 residues. The V gene lost 2 bases and the J gene lost 6 bases, with 20 bases spanning the gap. Here the CDR3 reads CATSRSADYPHPEQYF. CDR3 sequence (DNA): TGTGCCACCAGCAGATCTGCGGACTACCCACATCCCGAGCAGTACTTC. The full variable domain, with the rest looked up from reference TRBV15 and TRBJ2-7, is DAMVIQNPRYQVTQFGKPVTLSCSQTLNHNVMYWYQQKSSQAPKLLFHYYDKDFNNEADTPDNFQSRRPNTSFCFLDIRSPGLGDTAMYLCATSRSADYPHPEQYFGPGTRLTVT.

The chain uses TRBV27 and TRBJ2-3, with 13 bases matching TRBD2. Trimming removed 5 bases from V and 1 base from J; junction bases left unmatched: 6. CDR1 is MNHEY, CDR2 SMNVEV, per germline (reference sequence). The length of the CDR3 is 17 residues. The CDR3 spells CASSPRTSGGGTDTQYF. CDR3 DNA: TGTGCCAGCAGTCCCCGGACTAGCGGGGGTGGCACAGATACGCAGTATTTT.

The rearrangement joins TRBV28 to TRBJ1-6, with TRBD1 as a possible D gene (5 bases). The CDR3 extends over 15 amino acids. Germline CDR1 and CDR2: MDHEN and SYDVKM. Trimming removed 0 bases from V and 10 bases from J, with 13 bases in between. As DNA, the CDR3 is TGTGCCAGCAGTTTATGGGATAGGGGCGACTCACCCCTCCACTTT. As protein: CASSLWDRGDSPLHF.

This chain links TRBV10-1 with TRBJ2-5; D call uncertain. The CDR3 extends over 13 amino acids. CDR1 is WNHNN and CDR2 is SYGVQD in the germline V gene (reference sequence). V lost 3 bases and J 1 base, leaving 6 bases between the germline ends. The DNA of the CDR3 is TGCGCCAGCAGTGACAGGATCCAAGAGACCCAGTACTTC. This codes for CASSDRIQETQYF.

This clone was observed once. This chain joins TRBV18 and TRBJ2-5; TRBD2 aligns across 9 bases. The J call is uncertain, as TRBJ2-7 better fits the DNA end. The germline CDR1 and CDR2 sequences are KGHSH and LQKENI. This CDR3 is 14 amino acids long. The CDR3 DNA reads as TGTGCCAGCTCACCACTAGCGGGAGTCTACGAGCAGTACTTC. Translation gives CASSPLAGVYEQYF.

This clone was observed a single time. The chain joins TRBV15 to TRBJ1-2; no reliable D call. Trimming took 1 base from V and 6 from J, leaving 3 bases between them. Germline V lookup: CDR1 LNHNV, CDR2 YYDKDF (reference sequence). This CDR3 is 11 amino acids long. CDR3 DNA sequence: TGTGCCACCAGCAGAGCACATGGCTACACCTTC. Translated, it gives CATSRAHGYTF.

The rearrangement joins TRBV5-6 to TRBJ2-3; D gene ambiguous. This CDR3 comprises 15 residues. Trimming shortened V by 1 base and J by 3 bases, and 12 bases separated the two germline ends. The V gene's germline CDR1 is SGHDT and CDR2 YYEEEE. The CDR3 sequence: CASSLPARTTDTQYF. CDR3 sequence (DNA): TGTGCCAGCAGCTTGCCGGCTAGAACGACAGATACGCAGTATTTT.

About this clone itself: The identical CDR3 is also encoded by other nucleotide sequences in the sample. The V gene is TRBV7-3, the J gene TRBJ2-2; 7 bases are a match to TRBD2. CDR3 size: 15 residues. Looked up from germline, CDR1 is SGHTA and CDR2 is FQGTGA. J was trimmed by 5 bases and V by 2 bases; bases with no gene match: 5. CDR3 loop: CASSLGLAATGELFF. The DNA for the CDR3 is TGTGCCAGCAGCTTAGGCCTAGCGGCGACCGGGGAGCTGTTTTTT.

The V and J genes are TRBV19 and TRBJ2-7; D gene unclear. V was cut by 3 bases and J by 3 bases, with 12 bases left in between. CDR1 and CDR2 (germline): LNHDA, SQIVND (reference sequence). The CDR3 has 14 residues. The CDR3 is CASSITGLVYEQYF. The CDR3 region has the DNA TGTGCCAGTAGTATTACGGGTCTGGTCTACGAGCAGTACTTC.

The chain employs TRBV28 and TRBJ1-5; possibly TRBD1 for D (5 bases). V lost 4 bases and J 7 bases, leaving 8 bases between the germline ends. Per the germline V gene, CDR1 is MDHEN and CDR2 is SYDVKM. The CDR3 sequence is 12 residues long. The chain's CDR3 is CASSSDMQPQHF. Written as DNA, the CDR3 is TGTGCCAGCAGTTCGGACATGCAGCCCCAGCATTTT.

The V gene is TRBV18, the J gene TRBJ1-3; maybe TRBD1 (5 bases). From germline, CDR1 is KGHSH and CDR2 LQKENI. This CDR3 is 13 amino acids long. Trimming removed 2 bases from V and 9 bases from J, with 11 bases in between. CDR3: CASSPDSEGTIYF. As DNA, the CDR3 is TGTGCCAGCTCACCAGACAGTGAAGGCACCATATATTTT.

The chain carries TRBV2 and TRBJ2-3; no firm D call. Per germline, CDR1 SNHLY and CDR2 FYNNEI. Trimming removed 3 bases at V and 0 bases at J, with 7 bases between. This CDR3 is 14 amino acids long. The CDR3 bases are TGTGCCAGCAGTGATAGCCTTAGCACAGATACGCAGTATTTT. Its protein product is CASSDSLSTDTQYF.

The rearrangement joins TRBV28 to TRBJ2-3, with D perhaps matching TRBD1 (6 bases). The CDR3 is 14 residues long. Germline-derived CDR1 and CDR2 are MDHEN and SYDVKM. V was cut by 3 bases and J by 11 bases, with 18 bases left in between. The CDR3: CASSFGGAAQMQYF. CDR3 in DNA: TGTGCCAGCAGTTTTGGGGGCGCGGCACAGATGCAGTATTTT.

This chain connects TRBV5-1 to TRBJ2-5; D may correspond to TRBD1 or TRBD2 (5 bases each). Trimming took off 4 bases at V and 5 bases at J, with 18 bases between the two ends. The length of the CDR3 is 15 residues. In germline, CDR1 is SGHRS, CDR2 YFSETQ. CDR3 in amino acids: CASSAGTVLGETQYF. CDR3 sequence (DNA): TGCGCCAGCAGCGCCGGGACGGTCTTGGGGGAGACCCAGTACTTC. Full variable domain (rest looked up from reference TRBV5-1 and TRBJ2-5): KAGVTQTPRYLIKTRGQQVTLSCSPISGHRSVSWYQQTPGQGLQFLFEYFSETQRNKGNFPGRFSGRQFSNSRSEMNVSTLELGDSALYLCASSAGTVLGETQYFGPGTRLLVL.

The rearrangement uses TRBV4-1 and TRBJ1-1; tentative D call: TRBD1 (5 bases). The germline CDR1 and CDR2 sequences are MGHRA and YSYEKL. This CDR3 region has 16 residues. The V gene lost 3 bases and the J gene lost 0 bases, with 14 bases spanning the gap. This CDR3 reads CASSQYLTAMNTEAFF. The CDR3 region has the DNA TGCGCCAGCAGCCAGTACCTGACAGCCATGAACACTGAAGCTTTCTTT.

A single count supports this clone. This chain uses TRBV9 with TRBJ2-1; no clear D gene. This CDR3 is 15 amino acids long. Germline V gene data show CDR1 as SGDLS and CDR2 as YYNGEE. The V and J ends lost 4 bases and 2 bases respectively, with 13 bases between them. The CDR3, as DNA: TGTGCCAGCAGCCCTCAGAGCGCTGCCTACAATGAGCAGTTCTTC. Residues: CASSPQSAAYNEQFF.

The rearrangement uses TRBV6-5 and TRBJ1-3; TRBD1 agrees at 10 bases. In germline, CDR1 is MNHEY, CDR2 SVGAGI. This CDR3 spans 14 amino acids. V shed 8 bases, J shed 1 base, and the junction held 2 bases outside the gene matches. In nucleotides, the CDR3 is TGTGCCAGCGGGGACAGGGGATCTGGAAACACCATATATTTT. It yields the protein CASGDRGSGNTIYF.

The chain carries TRBV2 and TRBJ2-1, with 9 bases lining up with TRBD2. This CDR3 spans 16 amino acids. Per germline, CDR1 SNHLY and CDR2 FYNNEI. Trimming at V came to 8 bases and at J to 5 bases, leaving 13 bases not matched to a gene. The CDR3 reads CASLGLAGLGDNEQFF. DNA for the CDR3: TGTGCCAGCCTCGGGCTAGCGGGACTTGGAGACAATGAGCAGTTCTTC.

As for this clone: Within the sample, other DNA sequences also encode this same CDR3. The chain uses TRBV5-1 and TRBJ1-1; no clear D gene. The CDR3 is 15 residues long. Trimming removed 0 bases at V and 1 base at J, with 10 bases between. Germline V gene data show CDR1 as SGHRS and CDR2 as YFSETQ. In DNA, the CDR3 is TGCGCCAGCAGCTTGGAGCCAGGAAGGAACACTGAAGCTTTCTTT. This translates into CASSLEPGRNTEAFF.

The V and J genes are TRBV29-1 and TRBJ2-2; TRBD2 matches 7 bases. The J segment lost 4 bases and the V segment lost 1 base, leaving 3 bases of the junction unmatched. The CDR3 totals 14 residues. Looked up from germline, CDR1 is SQVTM and CDR2 is ANQGSEA. The CDR3, as DNA: TGCAGCGTTGAAGCGGCTAGCGGCACCGGGGAGCTGTTTTTT. Amino acids: CSVEAASGTGELFF.

This chain uses TRBV5-1 with TRBJ1-5; TRBD1 matches 7 bases. CDR3 size: 16 residues. Trimming took 0 bases from V and 0 from J; bases not matched to a gene: 3. Germline CDR1 SGHRS, CDR2 YFSETQ. CDR3 bases: TGCGCCAGCAGCTTGGAGGGGGCCTCTAGCAATCAGCCCCAGCATTTT. Its protein is CASSLEGASSNQPQHF. Filled out from reference TRBV5-1 and TRBJ1-5, the complete variable domain reads KAGVTQTPRYLIKTRGQQVTLSCSPISGHRSVSWYQQTPGQGLQFLFEYFSETQRNKGNFPGRFSGRQFSNSRSEMNVSTLELGDSALYLCASSLEGASSNQPQHFGDGTRLSIL.

V usage is TRBV10-3 and J usage is TRBJ2-5, with a tentative D call TRBD2 (6 bases). The germline gives CDR1 ENHRY, CDR2 SYGVKD. V dropped 3 bases and J dropped 9 bases, with 17 bases sitting between them. CDR3 length: 14 amino acids. CDR3 region: CAISDGDLGEAQYF. In DNA, the CDR3 is TGTGCCATCAGTGATGGGGACTTGGGGGAGGCCCAGTACTTC.

This rearrangement joins TRBV30 to TRBJ2-4, with 8 bases lining up with TRBD1. CDR3 length: 14 residues. Trimming at V came to 3 bases and at J to 8 bases, leaving 9 bases not matched to a gene. The germline V gene has CDR1 GTSNPN and CDR2 SVGIG (reference sequence). The CDR3 DNA is TGTGCCTGGAGGACTACAGGGGGAACGTACATTCAGTACTTC. Protein product: CAWRTTGGTYIQYF.